Listed here are 26 T cell receptor beta chains from one sample, sequenced in a study of shared clonotypes between healthy human individuals. The repertoire was sequenced with immunoSEQ multiplex PCR; TCRdb's copy has only in-frame clones and lacks some. Of fewer than 150,000 clones in the sample, about two thirds were seen once. The specimen was memory CD8+ T cells sorted from blood. Regarding subset: CD45RO+ cells pooled with CCR7-negative TemRA cells. These receptors were collected from a woman in her twenties or thirties in good health.

The J gene is TRBJ2-5, the V gene TRBV9, with 8 bases aligning to TRBD2. This CDR3 has 14 residues. In germline, CDR1 is SGDLS, CDR2 YYNGEE. Trimming took 4 bases from V and 4 from J; bases not matched to a gene: 6. The CDR3 sequence: CASSFGLAGETQYF. The CDR3 nucleotides read TGTGCCAGCAGCTTCGGACTAGCAGGAGAGACCCAGTACTTC. Full variable domain (outside the CDR3, taken from reference TRBV9 and TRBJ2-5): DSGVTQTPKHLITATGQRVTLRCSPRSGDLSVYWYQQSLDQGLQFLIQYYNGEERAKGNILERFSAQQFPDLHSELNLSSLELGDSALYFCASSFGLAGETQYFGPGTRLLVL.

With respect to this clone: Other DNA sequences in this specimen translate into the identical CDR3. The V gene is TRBV28, the J gene TRBJ2-7; D not resolved. Between the trimmed V and J ends, which lost 1 base and 2 bases, there was a span of 6 bases. There are 13 residues in the CDR3. CDR1 and CDR2 from the germline V gene are MDHEN and SYDVKM. In DNA form, the CDR3 reads TGTGCCAGCAGTTTATCACTAACCTACGAGCAGTACTTC. Its protein product is CASSLSLTYEQYF.

The chain couples TRBV28 to TRBJ2-7; no definite D call. The CDR3 runs to 12 residues. Germline V gene sequence: CDR1 MDHEN, CDR2 SYDVKM. V lost 5 bases and J 4 bases, leaving 9 bases between the germline ends. CDR3 sequence reads: CASSPNKYEQYF. CDR3 nucleotides: TGTGCCAGCAGTCCCAATAAGTACGAGCAGTACTTC.

The chain employs TRBV7-6 and TRBJ1-3; D is possibly TRBD1 (5 bases). The CDR3 loop spans 13 amino acids. Trimming shortened V by 4 bases and J by 8 bases, and 12 bases separated the two germline ends. The germline CDR1 and CDR2 sequences are SGHVS and FNYEAQ. The CDR3 here is CASSSGHSYTIYF. For the CDR3, the DNA is TGTGCCAGCAGCTCCGGACATAGCTACACCATATATTTT.

This chain joins TRBV4-1 and TRBJ2-7, with a possible D match to TRBD2 (6 bases). The CDR3 covers 15 residues. V was pared by 1 base and J by 0 bases, with 10 bases between. Germline V gene data show CDR1 as MGHRA and CDR2 as YSYEKL. CDR3: CASSQVAGHSYEQYF. The CDR3 nucleotides are TGCGCCAGCAGCCAAGTCGCGGGGCACTCCTACGAGCAGTACTTC.

The chain carries TRBV28 and TRBJ1-1; TRBD1 aligns across 10 bases. CDR3 length: 15 residues. The germline V gene has CDR1 MDHEN and CDR2 SYDVKM. J was trimmed by 9 bases and V by 5 bases; bases with no gene match: 12. The CDR3 protein is CASSQSSTGGKKAFF. CDR3 DNA: TGTGCCAGCAGTCAATCCTCGACAGGGGGCAAAAAAGCTTTCTTT.

A word on this clone: Its ends do not fully match the called genes, so a read error is possible. The chain recombines TRBV11-2 with TRBJ2-7; 7 positions match TRBD1. The germline V gene has CDR1 SGHAT and CDR2 FQNNGV. The CDR3 has 12 residues. CDR3 sequence reads: CASSRGTDEQCF. The CDR3 nucleotides read TGTGCCAGCAGCCGAGGGACAGACGAGCAGTGCTTC.

The chain carries TRBV27 and TRBJ2-7, with no clear D. Germline lookup yields CDR1 MNHEY and CDR2 SMNVEV (reference sequence). This CDR3 region has 20 residues. V was pared by 6 bases and J by 5 bases, with 35 bases between. The CDR3 region is CASRPTPFSLFRQLIHEQYF. DNA of the CDR3: TGTGCCAGCAGGCCAACCCCATTCTCGCTCTTTAGGCAATTAATCCACGAGCAGTACTTC.

The chain is built from TRBV2 and TRBJ1-5, with 7 bases lining up with TRBD1. Trimming cost V 4 bases and J 8 bases; bases outside gene matches: 8. The CDR3 has 14 residues. CDR1 SNHLY and CDR2 FYNNEI come from the germline V gene. The CDR3 DNA follows: TGTGCCAGCAGTGGGGACATCCAGGGGGAGCCCCAGCATTTT. Translating gives CASSGDIQGEPQHF.

The rearrangement links TRBV6-6 to TRBJ2-3; 8 bases line up with TRBD1. This CDR3 has 16 residues. In germline, CDR1 is MNHNY, CDR2 SVGAGI (reference sequence). Trimming took 0 bases from V and 1 from J; bases not matched to a gene: 3. The CDR3 DNA reads as TGTGCCAGCAGTTACTCGCCGGGACAGGGCACAGATACGCAGTATTTT. This encodes CASSYSPGQGTDTQYF.

The V and J genes are TRBV6-4 and TRBJ1-5, with D maybe TRBD1 (5 bases). The CDR3 spans 13 residues. Looked up from germline, CDR1 is MRHNA and CDR2 is SNTAGT. V shed 6 bases and J shed 5 bases, with 11 bases lying between them. CDR3 sequence reads: CASSGEGHQPQHF. The CDR3 DNA sequence: TGTGCCAGCAGCGGGGAGGGGCATCAGCCCCAGCATTTT.

The rearrangement joins TRBV2 to TRBJ2-7; TRBD1 aligns across 7 bases. The CDR3 loop spans 16 amino acids. The ends lost 3 bases at V and 1 base at J; junction bases unmatched: 9. Germline loops: CDR1 SNHLY, CDR2 FYNNEI. The CDR3 nucleotides read TGTGCCAGCAGTGATTCGACAGGGAGTGGTTCCTACGAGCAGTACTTC. Encoded protein: CASSDSTGSGSYEQYF.

The chain uses TRBV9 and TRBJ2-1, with 7 bases identical to TRBD2. The CDR3 contains 16 residues. Germline lookup yields CDR1 SGDLS and CDR2 YYNGEE. The ends lost 0 bases at V and 2 bases at J; junction bases unmatched: 5. The CDR3 DNA reads as TGTGCCAGCAGCGTAGCTGCGGGAGCTCCCTACAATGAGCAGTTCTTC. Translation gives CASSVAAGAPYNEQFF. Complete variable domain (other parts from reference TRBV9 and TRBJ2-1): DSGVTQTPKHLITATGQRVTLRCSPRSGDLSVYWYQQSLDQGLQFLIQYYNGEERAKGNILERFSAQQFPDLHSELNLSSLELGDSALYFCASSVAAGAPYNEQFFGPGTRLTVL.

The gene calls are TRBV7-2 and TRBJ2-7, with D maybe TRBD2 (5 bases). The germline gives CDR1 SGHTA, CDR2 FQGNSA. The V end lost 3 bases, the J end lost 6 bases, and 12 bases lay between the germline ends. This CDR3 comprises 13 residues. In DNA form, the CDR3 reads TGTGCCAGCAGCTTCGGTGGGAGTAGCGAGCAGTACTTC. It encodes CASSFGGSSEQYF. Variable domain in full (rest from reference TRBV7-2 and TRBJ2-7): GAGVSQSPSNKVTEKGKDVELRCDPISGHTALYWYRQSLGQGLEFLIYFQGNSAPDKSGLPSDRFSAERTGGSVSTLTIQRTQQEDSAVYLCASSFGGSSEQYFGPGTRLTVT.

The gene calls are TRBV7-9 and TRBJ2-7, with no clear D. Germline V CDR1 and CDR2: SEHNR, FQNEAQ (reference sequence). The V end lost 2 bases, the J end lost 4 bases, and 6 bases lay between the germline ends. This CDR3 has 12 residues. The CDR3: CASSLFRYEQYF. CDR3 sequence (DNA): TGTGCCAGCAGCTTATTTCGTTACGAGCAGTACTTC.

The chain has TRBV6-1 and TRBJ2-2, with TRBD2 identical over 13 bases. CDR3 length: 15 amino acids. The J segment lost 4 bases and the V segment lost 6 bases, leaving 2 bases of the junction unmatched. Germline V gene sequence: CDR1 MNHNS, CDR2 SASEGT. The CDR3 region is CASSGLAGATGELFF. The CDR3 DNA reads TGTGCCAGCAGCGGACTAGCGGGAGCCACCGGGGAGCTGTTTTTT.

This clone was picked up many times. The chain carries TRBV25-1 and TRBJ2-3; D is unresolved. V gave up 3 bases and J gave up 0 bases, with 7 bases separating them. Germline assignment: CDR1 MGHDK and CDR2 SYGVNS. The CDR3 extends over 14 amino acids. The CDR3 protein is CASSDRDSTDTQYF. CDR3 sequence (DNA): TGTGCCAGCAGTGATCGAGACAGCACAGATACGCAGTATTTT.

This rearrangement joins TRBV27 to TRBJ2-1, with TRBD2 identical over 8 bases. Germline V gives CDR1 MNHEY, CDR2 SMNVEV (reference sequence). This CDR3 has 15 residues. V was clipped by 5 bases and J by 4 bases; unmatched bases: 7. CDR3 loop: CASSGSGSGYNEQFF. CDR3 bases: TGTGCCAGCAGTGGCAGCGGGAGTGGGTACAATGAGCAGTTCTTC.

The rearrangement joins TRBV11-2 to TRBJ1-5, with 7 positions matching TRBD1. This CDR3 has 15 residues. V gave up 4 bases and J gave up 2 bases; unmatched junction bases: 5. Germline CDR1 SGHAT, CDR2 FQNNGV. DNA for the CDR3: TGTGCCAGCAGCTACACAGGGGAAGGCAATCAGCCCCAGCATTTT. This encodes CASSYTGEGNQPQHF.

Concerning this clone: Other DNA variants within this sample encode the same CDR3. This chain links TRBV5-1 with TRBJ2-7; the match to TRBD1 covers 7 bases. The CDR3 extends over 15 amino acids. Per the germline V gene, CDR1 is SGHRS and CDR2 is YFSETQ. Trimming cost V 3 bases and J 0 bases; bases outside gene matches: 6. The CDR3 nucleotides read TGCGCCAGCAGCTCGGATGCAGGGGGCTCCTACGAGCAGTACTTC. Amino acid sequence: CASSSDAGGSYEQYF.

The chain joins TRBV11-2 to TRBJ2-7; D remains ambiguous. This CDR3 region has 15 residues. Germline CDR1 is SGHAT and CDR2 is FQNNGV. V shed 2 bases and J shed 3 bases, with 14 bases lying between them. In DNA form, the CDR3 reads TGTGCCAGCAGCTTAACCCCACGGGCCCACTACGAGCAGTACTTC. This encodes CASSLTPRAHYEQYF. The variable domain in full, with the rest retrieved from reference TRBV11-2 and TRBJ2-7, is EAGVAQSPRYKIIEKRQSVAFWCNPISGHATLYWYQQILGQGPKLLIQFQNNGVVDDSQLPKDRFSAERLKGVDSTLKIQPAKLEDSAVYLCASSLTPRAHYEQYFGPGTRLTVT.

V and J are TRBV7-8 and TRBJ1-1, with unresolved D. The CDR3 loop spans 11 amino acids. CDR1 and CDR2 (germline): SGHVS, FQNEAQ. V was cut by 2 bases and J by 8 bases, with 6 bases left in between. In DNA form, the CDR3 reads TGTGCCAGCAGCTTATGGCAGGAAGCTTTCTTT. Its translation is CASSLWQEAFF. Using reference TRBV7-8 and TRBJ1-1 for the parts outside the CDR3, the full variable domain is GAGVSQSPRYKVAKRGQDVALRCDPISGHVSLFWYQQALGQGPEFLTYFQNEAQLDKSGLPSDRFFAERPEGSVSTLKIQRTQQEDSAVYLCASSLWQEAFFGQGTRLTVV.

The chain has TRBV10-1 and TRBJ2-2, with 11 nucleotides matching TRBD2. The CDR3 is made up of 15 amino acids. Germline V CDR1 and CDR2: WNHNN, SYGVQD (reference sequence). V lost 6 bases and J lost 8; bases outside the gene matches: 8. CDR3 sequence: CASRLPLAGAGELFF. The CDR3 nucleotides read TGCGCCAGCAGATTACCACTAGCGGGAGCTGGGGAGCTGTTTTTT.

The chain employs TRBV6-1 and TRBJ1-1; D gene ambiguous. From germline, CDR1 is MNHNS and CDR2 SASEGT. CDR3 size: 14 residues. The V end was cut by 5 bases, the J end by 0 bases, with 10 bases between. The CDR3 DNA follows: TGTGCCAGCAGTCAGAGGGCCCTGAACACTGAAGCTTTCTTT. Translation: CASSQRALNTEAFF.

The chain joins TRBV6-1 to TRBJ1-2; 7 bases align to TRBD1. The J segment lost 7 bases and the V segment lost 4 bases, leaving 18 bases of the junction unmatched. There are 17 residues in the CDR3. In germline, CDR1 is MNHNS, CDR2 SASEGT. CDR3 region: CASSVAAETGAVSGYTF. CDR3 coding DNA: TGTGCCAGCAGTGTCGCGGCCGAAACAGGGGCCGTCAGTGGCTACACCTTC.

The rearrangement links TRBV6-1 to TRBJ2-7; D unresolved. CDR1 is MNHNS, CDR2 SASEGT, per germline. The CDR3 length is 15 residues. V was cut by 6 bases and J by 2 bases, with 17 bases left in between. CDR3 DNA sequence: TGTGCCAGCAGCCTCGGAGTAATCGGCCCCTACGAGCAGTACTTC. Translation: CASSLGVIGPYEQYF.